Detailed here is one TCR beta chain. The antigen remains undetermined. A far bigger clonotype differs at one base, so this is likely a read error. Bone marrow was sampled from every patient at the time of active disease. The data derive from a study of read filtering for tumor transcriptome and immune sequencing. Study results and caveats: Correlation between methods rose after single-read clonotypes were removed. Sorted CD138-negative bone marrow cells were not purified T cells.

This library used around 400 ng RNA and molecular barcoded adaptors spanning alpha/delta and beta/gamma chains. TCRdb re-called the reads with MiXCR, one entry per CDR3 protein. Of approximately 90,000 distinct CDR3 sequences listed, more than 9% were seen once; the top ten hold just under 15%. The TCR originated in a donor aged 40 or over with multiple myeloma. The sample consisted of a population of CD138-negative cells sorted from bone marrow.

The CDR3 DNA reads as TGTGCCAGCAGTTTACGGGCGGGGACGGGGAGCAATCAGCCCCAGCATTTT. This gives the protein CASSLRAGTGSNQPQHF. The gene calls are TRBV12-3 or TRBV12-4 and TRBJ1-5, with D possibly matching TRBD1 (5 bases). The CDR3 length is 17 residues. V was pared by 2 bases and J by 1 base, with 15 bases between.